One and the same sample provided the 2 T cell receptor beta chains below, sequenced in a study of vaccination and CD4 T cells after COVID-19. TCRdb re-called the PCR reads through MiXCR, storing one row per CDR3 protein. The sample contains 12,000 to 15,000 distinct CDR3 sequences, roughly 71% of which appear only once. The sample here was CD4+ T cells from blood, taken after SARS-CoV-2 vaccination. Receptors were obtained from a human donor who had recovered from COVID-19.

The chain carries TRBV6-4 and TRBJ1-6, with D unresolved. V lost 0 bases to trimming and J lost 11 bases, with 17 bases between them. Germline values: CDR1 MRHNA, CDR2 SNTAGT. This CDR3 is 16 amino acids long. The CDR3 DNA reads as TGTGCCAGCAGTGACTCTGGGCCCCTTAGTGAGCCACCCCTCCACTTT. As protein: CASSDSGPLSEPPLHF.

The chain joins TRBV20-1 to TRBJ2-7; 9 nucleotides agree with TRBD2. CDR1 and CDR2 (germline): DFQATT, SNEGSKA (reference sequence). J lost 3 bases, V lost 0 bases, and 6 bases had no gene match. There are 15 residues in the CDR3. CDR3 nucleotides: TGCAGTGCTAGAGACGCCCTAGCGGGGAACTACGAGCAGTACTTC. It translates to CSARDALAGNYEQYF.